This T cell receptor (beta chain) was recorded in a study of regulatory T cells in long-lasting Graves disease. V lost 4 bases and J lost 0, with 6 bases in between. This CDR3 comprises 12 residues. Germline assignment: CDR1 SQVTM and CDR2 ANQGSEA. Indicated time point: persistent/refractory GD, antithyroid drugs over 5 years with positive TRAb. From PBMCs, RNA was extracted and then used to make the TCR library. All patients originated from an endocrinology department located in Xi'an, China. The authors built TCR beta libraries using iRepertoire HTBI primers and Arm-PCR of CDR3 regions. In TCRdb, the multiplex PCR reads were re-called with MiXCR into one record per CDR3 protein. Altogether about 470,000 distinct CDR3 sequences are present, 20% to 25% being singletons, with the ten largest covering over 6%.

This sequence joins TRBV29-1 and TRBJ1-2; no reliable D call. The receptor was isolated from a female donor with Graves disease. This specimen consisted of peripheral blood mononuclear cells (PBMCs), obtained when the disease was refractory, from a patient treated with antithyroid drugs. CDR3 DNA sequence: TGCAGCGTTGGGTTAGCTAACTATGGCTACACCTTC. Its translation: CSVGLANYGYTF. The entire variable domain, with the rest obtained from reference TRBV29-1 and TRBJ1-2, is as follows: SAVISQKPSRDICQRGTSLTIQCQVDSQVTMMFWYRQQPGQSLTLIATANQGSEATYESGFVIDKFPISRPNLTFSTLTVSNMSPEDSSIYLCSVGLANYGYTFGSGTRLTVV.